The next 17 T cell receptor beta chains were all read from a single sample in a study of blood T cell repertoires in COVID-19 (dated by TCRdb to 2018 to 2020). Libraries were constructed by the immunoSEQ multiplex PCR assay. Here the immuneACCESS table is served through TCRdb, limited to in-frame sequences with V and J called. Missing clones are a known gap in these copies; in checked studies unresolved V genes cover under half, and the rest lacks a known reason. This sample gives roughly 120,000 clones in total; roughly 80% of them show up just once. 1.5% to 1.9% of the sample comes from the top ten. Specimen: peripheral blood. The receptors here all came from a man aged 50 to 59 with acute or convalescent COVID-19.

This clone was observed a handful of times. The chain couples TRBV11-2 to TRBJ2-7; D ambiguous. This CDR3 is built from 13 residues. CDR1 and CDR2 (germline): SGHAT, FQNNGV. V was clipped by 5 bases and J by 3 bases, with 11 bases between them. CDR3 sequence: CASSPHTSYEQYV. CDR3 coding DNA: TGTGCCAGCAGCCCCCATACCAGCTACGAGCAGTACGTC.

This chain connects TRBV27 to TRBJ1-1; the match to TRBD1 covers 9 bases. V shed 3 bases and J 3 bases; nucleotides not matched to a gene: 2. This CDR3 is 14 amino acids long. The V gene's germline CDR1 is MNHEY and CDR2 SMNVEV (reference sequence). The CDR3 DNA sequence: TGTGCCAGCAGTTTCAGACAGGGGGACACTGAAGCTTTCTTT. It encodes CASSFRQGDTEAFF.

CDR3 sequence (DNA): TGTGCCAGCTCACTGACAGGGGGCTCTAACTATGGCTACACCTTC. Translating it yields CASSLTGGSNYGYTF. The chain uses TRBV18 and TRBJ1-2; TRBD1 aligns across 10 bases. Germline V lookup: CDR1 KGHSH, CDR2 LQKENI. The CDR3 is 15 amino acids. V gave up 4 bases and J gave up 0 bases; unmatched junction bases: 2.

The V call is TRBV15, the J call TRBJ1-4; tentative D call: TRBD1 (6 bases). CDR3 length: 14 amino acids. Germline V gene lookup returns CDR1 LNHNV and CDR2 YYDKDF (reference sequence). Trimming took off 2 bases at V and 8 bases at J, with 12 bases between the two ends. CDR3 sequence (DNA): TGTGCCACCAGCAGACAGGGGTCGGAAGAAAAACTGTTTTTT. Residues: CATSRQGSEEKLFF.

The rearrangement links TRBV5-1 to TRBJ1-1, with a weak D call TRBD1 (5 bases). Deletions cut 0 bases from V and 1 base from J, with 10 bases between. This CDR3 has 15 residues. Per the germline V gene, CDR1 is SGHRS and CDR2 is YFSETQ. The CDR3 nucleotides read TGCGCCAGCAGCTTGGTAGGCAGGGCGAACACTGAAGCTTTCTTT. Translating gives CASSLVGRANTEAFF.

The chain links TRBV2 to TRBJ1-4, with 7 bases identical to TRBD1. The V gene end was trimmed by 6 bases and the J gene end by 6 bases; junction bases not matched to a gene: 1. The V gene's germline CDR1 is SNHLY and CDR2 FYNNEI. CDR3 length: 12 residues. The CDR3 protein is CASSRGYEKLFF. For the CDR3, the DNA is TGTGCCAGCAGCAGGGGGTATGAAAAACTGTTTTTT.

This rearrangement joins TRBV5-1 to TRBJ1-2, with D hard to call. Germline loops: CDR1 SGHRS, CDR2 YFSETQ. This CDR3 has 14 amino acids. V was pared by 0 bases and J by 4 bases, with 10 bases between. The CDR3 nucleotides read TGCGCCAGCAGCTTGGAACCTCGGTCCTATGGCTACACCTTC. As protein: CASSLEPRSYGYTF.

Written as DNA, the CDR3 is TGTGCCACCAGTGACCCGCTAGCGGGGGGGCGTGAGACCCAGTACTTC. Its translation is CATSDPLAGGRETQYF. This chain links TRBV24-1 with TRBJ2-5, with 12 bases fitting TRBD2. Unmatched junction bases numbered 7, after V lost 4 bases and J lost 5 bases. Germline CDR1 reads KGHDR; CDR2 reads SFDVKD. This CDR3 comprises 16 residues.

V gene TRBV3-1 (or the pseudogene TRBV3-2) combines with J gene TRBJ2-1, with a tentative D call TRBD2 (6 bases). CDR3 size: 21 residues. Looked up from germline, CDR1 is LGHDT and CDR2 is YNNKEL (reference sequence). Trimming stripped 0 bases from V and 4 bases from J, with 28 bases between. The DNA for the CDR3 is TGTGCCAGCAGCCAAGATCTCCCTTTCAGGGCGCCCGGGACTTCTTACAATGAGCAGTTCTTC. This gives the protein CASSQDLPFRAPGTSYNEQFF.

This clone was picked up a small number of times. The J gene is TRBJ1-4, the V gene TRBV12-3 or TRBV12-4; 8 bases agree with TRBD1. This CDR3 comprises 13 residues. Trimming took 3 bases from V and 10 from J; bases not matched to a gene: 4. Here the CDR3 DNA reads TGTGCCAGCAGTTTTTCAGGGGGCGGAAAACTGTTTTTT. It specifies CASSFSGGGKLFF.

This clone was observed a few times. This rearrangement joins TRBV7-3 to TRBJ1-5; D perhaps matches TRBD1 (5 bases). Looked up from germline, CDR1 is SGHTA and CDR2 is FQGTGA. This CDR3 spans 13 amino acids. V was pared by 7 bases and J by 8 bases, with 15 bases between. The CDR3 DNA reads TGTGCCAGCACCACGGGGGGGTATGAGCCCCAGCATTTT. It translates to CASTTGGYEPQHF.

The V and J genes are TRBV6-2 or TRBV6-3 and TRBJ1-2, with 7 bases that match TRBD1. Germline CDR1 and CDR2: MNHEY and SVGEGT. The CDR3 is 14 amino acids. V gave up 0 bases and J gave up 4 bases; unmatched junction bases: 2. For the CDR3, the DNA is TGTGCCAGCAGTTACTCAGGGACAGTCTATGGCTACACCTTC. Protein sequence: CASSYSGTVYGYTF.

The chain has TRBV18 and TRBJ1-6; 7 bases line up with TRBD1. The CDR3 consists of 15 residues. Germline lookup yields CDR1 KGHSH and CDR2 LQKENI. The ends lost 1 base at V and 6 bases at J; junction bases unmatched: 3. The CDR3 region has the DNA TGTGCCAGCTCACCACAGGGGGCGAGTAATTCACCCCTCCACTTT. This codes for CASSPQGASNSPLHF.

The chain uses TRBV11-3 and TRBJ1-1; D is ambiguous. The CDR3 extends over 13 amino acids. The V end lost 3 bases, the J end lost 3 bases, and 8 bases lay between the germline ends. Per the germline V gene, CDR1 is SGHNT and CDR2 is YENEEA. The DNA for the CDR3 is TGTGCCAGCAGCTTGTCCCGGTACACTGAAGCTTTCTTT. Translated, it gives CASSLSRYTEAFF. Combining the CDR3 with reference TRBV11-3 and TRBJ1-1 gives the whole variable domain EAGVVQSPRYKIIEKKQPVAFWCNPISGHNTLYWYLQNLGQGPELLIRYENEEAVDDSQLPKDRFSAERLKGVDSTLKIQPAELGDSAVYLCASSLSRYTEAFFGQGTRLTVV.

The genes are TRBV18 and TRBJ2-1, with 9 positions matching TRBD2. The CDR3 covers 14 residues. The V segment lost 3 bases and the J segment 4 bases; nucleotides outside the gene matches: 1. Germline lookup yields CDR1 KGHSH and CDR2 LQKENI. Written as DNA, the CDR3 is TGTGCCAGCTCACCCGCGGGGGGGTACAATGAGCAGTTCTTC. Translation: CASSPAGGYNEQFF.

V gene TRBV3-1 (or the pseudogene TRBV3-2) combines with J gene TRBJ2-7, with D perhaps TRBD2 (6 bases). The V and J ends lost 0 bases and 6 bases respectively, with 15 bases between them. The CDR3 consists of 15 residues. CDR1 is LGHDT, CDR2 YNNKEL, per germline (reference sequence). CDR3 DNA: TGTGCCAGCAGCCAAGATGGAGGGCCTTCACGCGAGCAGTACTTC. Its translation: CASSQDGGPSREQYF.

The V call is TRBV20-1, the J call TRBJ2-1, with D perhaps TRBD1 (6 bases). Trimming removed 6 bases from V and 9 bases from J, with 12 bases in between. The CDR3 extends over 11 amino acids. Germline lookup yields CDR1 DFQATT and CDR2 SNEGSKA (reference sequence). CDR3 region: CSATGIGEQFF. The DNA for the CDR3 is TGCAGTGCCACAGGGATCGGTGAGCAGTTCTTC.